The rows below give T cell receptor beta chains drawn from one sample of a study of Graves' ophthalmopathy and Graves' hyperthyroidism. Using its own MiXCR run on the multiplex PCR reads, TCRdb lists one record per CDR3 protein. The repertoire has 300,000 to 500,000 distinct CDR3 sequences, approximately 15% of them found once; the top ten carry roughly 7%. The sample taken for sequencing was peripheral blood. The receptors shown here come from a woman aged 18-30 years with stable Graves' hyperthyroidism. Both conserved end residues are part of each CDR3. Each record gives: D gene, V gene, clone size, J gene, CDR3 DNA, CDR3 protein. D genes are given only for firm matches. Not every row has a clone size; where given, it reads once, few, many or a size class.

NA	TRBV7-9	many	TRBJ2-2	TGTGCCAGCAGCCCCCGACCAGTGGGTGAGGAGCTGTTTTTT	CASSPRPVGEELFF
TRBD1	TRBV2	NA	TRBJ1-2	TGTGCCAGCAGAGCCTATGGGACAGCCGACTATGGCTACACCTTC	CASRAYGTADYGYTF
TRBD1	TRBV6-1	many	TRBJ1-1	TGTGCCAGCAGTGTGGTGACAGGGGCAGCTTTCTTT	CASSVVTGAAFF
TRBD1	TRBV13	NA	TRBJ2-7	TGTGCCAGCAGCGAAAGGGACAGGGGGTGGGAGCAGTACTTC	CASSERDRGWEQYF
TRBD1	TRBV14	many	TRBJ1-2	TGTGCCAGCAGCGGGACAGGGGTTGACGGCTACACCTTC	CASSGTGVDGYTF
NA	TRBV6-1	many	TRBJ2-4	TGTGCCAGCAGAAGGAGGGGGCAAAACATTCAGTACTTC	CASRRRGQNIQYF
NA	TRBV6-1	many	TRBJ1-1	TGTGCCAGCAGTGACAGACCTTTTTCGGCTTTCTTT	CASSDRPFSAFF
NA	TRBV6-1	few	TRBJ2-5	TGTGCCAGCACCCACATAGAGACCCAGTACTTC	CASTHIETQYF
NA	TRBV6-1	NA	TRBJ2-7	TGTGCCAGCAGTGAAGGGAGCTACTACGAGCAGTACTTC	CASSEGSYYEQYF
NA	TRBV27	many	TRBJ2-7	TGTGCCAGCAGTTTTGGGGGGCTCCCGGACGAGCAGTACTTC	CASSFGGLPDEQYF
NA	TRBV28	NA	TRBJ1-1	TGTGCCAGCAAAAAGGGACCCCGGGAAGGGGAAGCTTTCTTT	CASKKGPREGEAFF
TRBD1	TRBV6-4	many	TRBJ2-2	TGTGCCAGCACCAAATCCGGGACAGGGATTAGGTCGAACACCGGGGAGCTGTTTTTT	CASTKSGTGIRSNTGELFF
TRBD1	TRBV19	many	TRBJ1-6	TGTGCCAGCAAGACGGGACAGGGCTCACCCCTCCACTTT	CASKTGQGSPLHF
NA	TRBV5-1	many	TRBJ2-7	TGCGCCAGCAGCTTGGAGGGGGGCCGGTACGAGCAGTACTTC	CASSLEGGRYEQYF
NA	TRBV6-1	many	TRBJ1-1	TGTGCCAGCAGTGAACACCTGAGCGTGCACACTGAAGCTTTCTTT	CASSEHLSVHTEAFF
NA	TRBV4-1	NA	TRBJ2-7	TGCGCCAGCAGCCAAGTAGAGGGCTCCTACGAGCAGTACTTC	CASSQVEGSYEQYF
TRBD2	TRBV12-3/TRBV12-4	many	TRBJ2-7	TGTGCCAGCAGTTTTCTGGTTAGCGGGTCCGAGCAGTACTTC	CASSFLVSGSEQYF
TRBD1	TRBV6-5	NA	TRBJ2-7	TGTGCCAGCAGTTCCCCGGACAGGGTTTGGTACGAGCAGTACTTC	CASSSPDRVWYEQYF
TRBD1	TRBV10-3	many	TRBJ2-7	TGTGCCATCAGTGAGTCTACAGGGGTCGGCGAGCAGTACTTC	CAISESTGVGEQYF
NA	TRBV24-1	many	TRBJ2-2	TGTGCCACCAGTGACCAGACTGGGATCAAGGGGGAGCTGTTTTTT	CATSDQTGIKGELFF
TRBD1	TRBV5-1	many	TRBJ2-5	TGCGCCAGCAGCAGGGGGACAGACTTCCAAGAGACCCAGTACTTC	CASSRGTDFQETQYF
NA	TRBV6-1	many	TRBJ1-2	TGTGCCAGCAGCGAACGGTCACAGAATAACTATGGCTACACCTTC	CASSERSQNNYGYTF
NA	TRBV12-3/TRBV12-4	many	TRBJ1-2	TGTGCCAGCAGTTTCTGGGTGGCCTATGGCTACACCTTC	CASSFWVAYGYTF
NA	TRBV7-9	many	TRBJ2-7	TGTGCCAGCAGCCCAAACTGGACAAGGGCCTACGAGCAGTACTTC	CASSPNWTRAYEQYF
TRBD1	TRBV12-5	many	TRBJ1-5	TGTGCTAGTGTGGAGCAGGGGGGCAATCAGCCCCAGCATTTT	CASVEQGGNQPQHF
NA	TRBV3-1	many	TRBJ2-5	TGTGCCAGCAGCCAAGGCTACGGCGGGGAGCCAGAGACCCAGTACTTC	CASSQGYGGEPETQYF
NA	TRBV12-3/TRBV12-4	many	TRBJ2-5	TGTGCCAACGCGACGGAGACCCAGTACTTC	CANATETQYF
NA	TRBV7-2	NA	TRBJ1-5	TGTGCCAGCAGCCTCCCAGGCGGGGATCAGCCCCAGCATTTT	CASSLPGGDQPQHF
TRBD1	TRBV5-1	few	TRBJ2-2	TGCGCCAGCAGCTTACCAGGGGGTTACACCGGGGAGCTGTTTTTT	CASSLPGGYTGELFF
NA	TRBV3-1	NA	TRBJ2-4	TGTGCCAGCAGCCAGTCGGCCAAAAACATTCAGTACTTC	CASSQSAKNIQYF
NA	TRBV12-3/TRBV12-4	many	TRBJ1-2	TGTGCCAGCAGTTTCGACAGCGACTATGGCTACACCTTC	CASSFDSDYGYTF
NA	TRBV11-2	many	TRBJ1-2	TGTGCCAGCAGCTCGATAACTACAGGCGATGGCTACACCTTC	CASSSITTGDGYTF
NA	TRBV11-2	many	TRBJ1-1	TGTGCCAGCAAACTTCGGCTGAACACTGAAGCTTTCTTT	CASKLRLNTEAFF
NA	TRBV16	few	TRBJ1-5	TGTGCCAGCAGCCAATTACCCGGGACACCTAATCAGCCCCAGCATTTT	CASSQLPGTPNQPQHF
NA	TRBV7-7	many	TRBJ2-7	TGTGCTAGCAGCTTAGCGCTCTGGGGCGAGCAGTACTTC	CASSLALWGEQYF
TRBD1	TRBV20-1	many	TRBJ2-7	TGCAGTGCTAGAGACCGGGACAGATTCTACGAGCAGTACTTC	CSARDRDRFYEQYF
NA	TRBV12-3/TRBV12-4	many	TRBJ1-2	TGTGCCAGCAGTTTACGTCAGGGAGGTGGCTACACCTTC	CASSLRQGGGYTF
NA	TRBV30	once	TRBJ1-1	TGTGCCTGGAGTGTGACACAGGGGAACACTGAAGCTTTCTTT	CAWSVTQGNTEAFF
NA	TRBV7-9	NA	TRBJ2-7	TGTGCCAGCAGCTCCCCTGGGGAGCTGTACTTC	CASSSPGELYF
NA	TRBV9	NA	TRBJ1-6	TGTGCCAGCTCCGGGACCCAGAGCTCCTATAATTCACCCCTCCACTTT	CASSGTQSSYNSPLHF